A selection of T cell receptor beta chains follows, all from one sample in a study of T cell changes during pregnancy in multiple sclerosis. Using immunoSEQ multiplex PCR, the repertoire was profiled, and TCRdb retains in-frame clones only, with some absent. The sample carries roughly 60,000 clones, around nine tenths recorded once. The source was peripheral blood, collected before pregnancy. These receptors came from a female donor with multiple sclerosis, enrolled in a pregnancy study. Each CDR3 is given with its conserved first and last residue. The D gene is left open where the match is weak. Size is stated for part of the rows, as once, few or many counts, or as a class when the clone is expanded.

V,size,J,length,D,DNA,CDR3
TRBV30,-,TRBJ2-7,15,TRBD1,TGTGCCTGGAGCCCCAAGGACAGGAACTACTACGAGCAGTACTTC,CAWSPKDRNYYEQYF
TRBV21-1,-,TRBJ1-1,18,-,TGTGCCAGCAGCAAAAGGATGCGTCGAGAGGGCATGAACACTGAAGCTTTCTTT,CASSKRMRREGMNTEAFF
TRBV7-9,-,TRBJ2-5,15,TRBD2,TGTGCCAGCAGCTTAGAACTAGCGATGGGGGAGACCCAGTACTTC,CASSLELAMGETQYF
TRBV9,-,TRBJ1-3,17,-,TGTGCCAGCAGCGAGGGACCAGGGACTAAAACTGGAAACACCATATATTTT,CASSEGPGTKTGNTIYF
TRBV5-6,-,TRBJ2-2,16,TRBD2,TGTGCCAGCAGCTTGGCCCCGGGCGGGGGGACCGGGGAGCTGTTTTTT,CASSLAPGGGTGELFF
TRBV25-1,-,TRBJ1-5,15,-,TGTGCCAGCAGTGGTTCGGCCGGGTACAATCAGCCCCAGCATTTT,CASSGSAGYNQPQHF
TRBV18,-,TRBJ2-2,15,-,TGTGCCAGCTCACCACCGTTCCGGGGCACCGGGGAGCTGTTTTTT,CASSPPFRGTGELFF
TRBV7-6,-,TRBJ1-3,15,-,TGTGCCAGCAGCTTAGACTTAACTACTGGAAACACCATATATTTT,CASSLDLTTGNTIYF
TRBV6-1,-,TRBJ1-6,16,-,TGTGCCAGCAGTGCCCTTAGGAAGGGGTATAATTCACCCCTCCACTTT,CASSALRKGYNSPLHF
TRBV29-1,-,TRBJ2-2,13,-,TGCAGCGTTGTCGGGGGTTGGACCGGGGAGCTGTTTTTT,CSVVGGWTGELFF
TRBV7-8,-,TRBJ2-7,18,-,TGTGCCAGCAGCTTAATAAGTTCGTGGGTCTCTAGCTCCTACGAGCAGTACTTC,CASSLISSWVSSSYEQYF
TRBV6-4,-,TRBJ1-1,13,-,TGTGCCAGCAGTACCAACAGGGCCACTGAAGCTTTCTTT,CASSTNRATEAFF
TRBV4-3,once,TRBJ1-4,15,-,TGCGCCAGCAGCCTGTATGGGCGGGGGCATGAAAAACTGTTTTTT,CASSLYGRGHEKLFF
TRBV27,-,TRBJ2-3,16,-,TGTGCCAGCAGTTTGAGACAGTCAGTCTTCACAGATACGCAGTATTTT,CASSLRQSVFTDTQYF
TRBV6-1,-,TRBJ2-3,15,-,TGTGCCAGCAGAATACAGGGTCGGGGCACAGATACGCAGTATTTT,CASRIQGRGTDTQYF
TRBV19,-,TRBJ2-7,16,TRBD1,TGTGCCAGTAGCCCACTCGGACAGGGGTGGATGTACGAGCAGTACTTC,CASSPLGQGWMYEQYF
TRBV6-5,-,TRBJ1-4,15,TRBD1,TGTGCCAGCAGTGCGACAGGGCTGGCTAATGAAAAACTGTTTTTT,CASSATGLANEKLFF
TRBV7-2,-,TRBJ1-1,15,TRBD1,TGTGCCAGCAGCGGAGGGACAGGGAAGTTTCAAAAAGCTTTCTTT,CASSGGTGKFQKAFF
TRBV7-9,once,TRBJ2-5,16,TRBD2,TGTGCCAGCAGTCCCTTACTAGCGGGGGGGCAAGAGACCCAGTACTTC,CASSPLLAGGQETQYF
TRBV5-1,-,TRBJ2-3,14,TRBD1,TGCGCCAGCAGCCCGGACAGGGGGGCAGATACGCAGTATTTT,CASSPDRGADTQYF
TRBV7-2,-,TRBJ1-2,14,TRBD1,TGTGCCAGCAGCTTGGGCAGGGGGGACTATGGCTACACCTTC,CASSLGRGDYGYTF
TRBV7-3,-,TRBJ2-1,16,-,TGTGCCAGCAGCACCAGACCCGACACCCCCTACAATGAGCAGTTCTTC,CASSTRPDTPYNEQFF
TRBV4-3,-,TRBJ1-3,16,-,TGCGCCAGCAGCCAAGATTCAGGGGTGGGTGGAAACACCATATATTTT,CASSQDSGVGGNTIYF
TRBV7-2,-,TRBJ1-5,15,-,TGTGCCAGCAGCTTACTCAGGGTTGGCAATCAGCCCCAGCATTTT,CASSLLRVGNQPQHF